This T cell receptor beta chain originates from a study of regulatory T cells in long-lasting Graves disease. Study results and limitations: Limited sample numbers may have lowered accuracy.

CDR3 regions were amplified by Arm-PCR using iRepertoire HTBI primers to build TCR beta libraries. In TCRdb, the multiplex PCR reads were re-called with MiXCR into one record per CDR3 protein. The sample has about 420,000 distinct CDR3 sequences; about 15% are singletons. This clonotype was counted only a few times. The antigen is unknown. Germline V gene lookup returns CDR1 SGHAT and CDR2 FQNNGV. V lost 7 bases to trimming and J lost 0 bases, with 4 bases between them. The CDR3 loop spans 13 amino acids. Time point given: newly diagnosed GD, antithyroid drugs for less than 3 months. With RNA extracted from PBMCs as input, the TCR library was made. These data were also reused for a study on T cells in Graves' hyperthyroidism and ophthalmopathy. As that report states: Using the HTBI primer set, a first-round RT-PCR was run on the TCR CDR3.

This material consisted of peripheral blood mononuclear cells (PBMCs), taken at new diagnosis, from a patient treated with antithyroid drugs. This sequence was found in a woman aged 18-29 years with Graves disease. The chain is built from TRBV11-2 and TRBJ2-6; D uncertain. The CDR3 loop is CASTLSGANVLTF. The CDR3 nucleotides are TGTGCCAGCACCCTCTCTGGGGCCAACGTCCTGACTTTC.